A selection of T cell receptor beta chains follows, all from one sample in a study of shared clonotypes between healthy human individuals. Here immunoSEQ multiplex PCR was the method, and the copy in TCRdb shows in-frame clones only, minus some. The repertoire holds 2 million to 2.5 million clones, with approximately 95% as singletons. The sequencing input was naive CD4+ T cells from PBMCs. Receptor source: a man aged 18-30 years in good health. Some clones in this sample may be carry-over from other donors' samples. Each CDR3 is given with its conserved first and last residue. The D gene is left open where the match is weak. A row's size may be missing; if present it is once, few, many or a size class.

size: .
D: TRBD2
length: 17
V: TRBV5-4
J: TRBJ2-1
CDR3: CASSLGSGSVTYNEQFF
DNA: TGTGCCAGCAGCTTGGGGAGCGGGAGTGTAACCTACAATGAGCAGTTCTTC

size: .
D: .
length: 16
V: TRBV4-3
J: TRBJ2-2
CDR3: CASSQDEGIRTGELFF
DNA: TGCGCCAGCAGCCAAGATGAGGGTATTAGGACCGGGGAGCTGTTTTTT

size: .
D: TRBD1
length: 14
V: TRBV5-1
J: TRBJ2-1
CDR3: CASSLAQGFNEQFF
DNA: TGCGCCAGCAGCTTGGCACAGGGGTTCAATGAGCAGTTCTTC

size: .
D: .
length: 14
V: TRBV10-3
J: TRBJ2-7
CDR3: CAISDRSSSYEQYF
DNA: TGTGCCATCAGTGACAGAAGCAGCTCCTACGAGCAGTACTTC

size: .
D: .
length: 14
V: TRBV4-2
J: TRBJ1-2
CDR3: CASSQGSAGKGYTF
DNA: TGTGCCAGCAGCCAAGGGTCGGCCGGGAAGGGCTACACCTTC

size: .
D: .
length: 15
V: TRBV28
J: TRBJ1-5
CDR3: CASSSDQGLHQPQHF
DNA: TGTGCCAGCAGTTCCGACCAGGGCCTCCATCAGCCCCAGCATTTT

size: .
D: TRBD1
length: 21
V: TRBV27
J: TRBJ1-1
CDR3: CASSLFFRTGGARGLNTEAFF
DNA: TGTGCCAGCAGTTTATTTTTTAGGACAGGGGGCGCGAGGGGTCTGAACACTGAAGCTTTCTTT

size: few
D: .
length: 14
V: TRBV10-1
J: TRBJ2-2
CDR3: CASSENSLTGELFF
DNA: TGCGCCAGCAGTGAGAACAGCCTCACCGGGGAGCTGTTTTTT

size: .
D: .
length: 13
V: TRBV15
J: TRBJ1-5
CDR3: CATSRDGGQPQHF
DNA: TGTGCCACCAGCAGAGATGGGGGACAGCCCCAGCATTTT

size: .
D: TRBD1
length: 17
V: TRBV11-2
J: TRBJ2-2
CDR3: CASSLGGTGTNTGELFF
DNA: TGTGCCAGCAGCTTAGGAGGGACAGGGACCAACACCGGGGAGCTGTTTTTT

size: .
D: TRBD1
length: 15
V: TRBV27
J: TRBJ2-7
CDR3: CASSPDGQGNYEQYF
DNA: TGTGCCAGCAGCCCCGACGGACAGGGGAACTACGAGCAGTACTTC

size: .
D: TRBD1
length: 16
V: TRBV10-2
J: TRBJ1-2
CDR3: CASSLDRGHTNYGYTF
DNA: TGCGCCAGCAGTCTAGACAGGGGGCATACAAACTATGGCTACACCTTC

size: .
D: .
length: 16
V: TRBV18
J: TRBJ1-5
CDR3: CASSPFGAGSNQPQHF
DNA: TGTGCCAGCTCACCGTTTGGGGCCGGTAGCAATCAGCCCCAGCATTTT

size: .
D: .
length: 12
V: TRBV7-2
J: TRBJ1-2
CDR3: CASSRAGVGYTF
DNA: TGTGCCAGCAGCCGCGCAGGGGTTGGCTACACCTTC

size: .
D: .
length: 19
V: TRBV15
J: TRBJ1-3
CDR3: CATSRSGPRGSSSGNTIYF
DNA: TGTGCCACCAGCAGATCGGGCCCCCGGGGGTCGAGCTCTGGAAACACCATATATTTT

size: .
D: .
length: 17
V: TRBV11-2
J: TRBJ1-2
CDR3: CASSPRVRGLANYGYTF
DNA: TGTGCCAGCAGCCCGAGGGTACGGGGGTTAGCTAACTATGGCTACACCTTC

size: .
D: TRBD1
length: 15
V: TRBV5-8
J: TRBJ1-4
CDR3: CASSWEGTVNEKLFF
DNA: TGTGCCAGCAGCTGGGAGGGGACAGTGAATGAAAAACTGTTTTTT

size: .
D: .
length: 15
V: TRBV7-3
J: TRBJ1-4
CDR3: CASSQTGTTNEKLFF
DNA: TGTGCCAGCAGCCAAACCGGTACAACTAATGAAAAACTGTTTTTT

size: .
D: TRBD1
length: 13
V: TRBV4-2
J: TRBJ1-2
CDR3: CASSQATGVGYTF
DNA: TGTGCCAGCAGCCAGGCGACAGGGGTCGGCTACACCTTC

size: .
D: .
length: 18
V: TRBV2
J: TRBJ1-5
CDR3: CASSEARTLHRVGQPQHF
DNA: TGTGCCAGCAGTGAAGCCCGGACCCTACACAGGGTAGGTCAGCCCCAGCATTTT

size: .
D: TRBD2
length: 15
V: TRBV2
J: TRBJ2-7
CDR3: CASSERLAGYYEQYF
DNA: TGTGCCAGCAGTGAGAGACTAGCTGGATACTACGAGCAGTACTTC

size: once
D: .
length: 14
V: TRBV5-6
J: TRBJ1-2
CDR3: CASSPRGAGYGYTF
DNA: TGTGCCAGCAGCCCAAGGGGGGCGGGCTATGGCTACACCTTC

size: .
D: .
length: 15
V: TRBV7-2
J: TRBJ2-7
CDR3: CASSSSQGKAYEQYF
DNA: TGTGCCAGCAGCTCCAGCCAGGGAAAGGCTTACGAGCAGTACTTC

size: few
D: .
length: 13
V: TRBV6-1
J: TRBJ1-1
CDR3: CASRRALNTEAFF
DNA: TGTGCCAGCAGGAGAGCATTGAACACTGAAGCTTTCTTT

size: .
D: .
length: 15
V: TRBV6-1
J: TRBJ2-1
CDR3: CASRAAGVSYNEQFF
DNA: TGTGCCAGCAGGGCCGCCGGGGTGTCCTACAATGAGCAGTTCTTC

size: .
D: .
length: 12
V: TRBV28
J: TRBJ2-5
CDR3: CASRSGWETQYF
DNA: TGTGCCAGCAGGTCGGGGTGGGAGACCCAGTACTTC

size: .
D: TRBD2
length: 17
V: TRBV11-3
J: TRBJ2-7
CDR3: CASSLFYGGGRGGEQYF
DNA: TGTGCCAGCAGCTTATTTTATGGTGGCGGGAGAGGTGGCGAGCAGTACTTC

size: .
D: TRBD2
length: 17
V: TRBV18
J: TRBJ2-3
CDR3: CASSPTPAGVGTDTQYF
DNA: TGTGCCAGCTCACCAACCCCAGCGGGAGTTGGGACAGATACGCAGTATTTT

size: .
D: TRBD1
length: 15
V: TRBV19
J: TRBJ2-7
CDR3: CASSRQPGQGYEQYF
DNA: TGTGCCAGTAGTAGGCAGCCGGGACAGGGCTACGAGCAGTACTTC

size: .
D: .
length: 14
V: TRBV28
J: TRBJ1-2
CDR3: CASSAGAQVYGYTF
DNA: TGTGCCAGCAGCGCCGGCGCACAGGTCTATGGCTACACCTTC

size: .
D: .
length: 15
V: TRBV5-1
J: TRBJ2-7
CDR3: CASSPPETGIYEQYF
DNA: TGCGCCAGCAGCCCGCCGGAGACAGGAATCTACGAGCAGTACTTC

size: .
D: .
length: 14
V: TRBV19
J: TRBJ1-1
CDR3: CASTPRGGRSEAFF
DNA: TGTGCCAGTACCCCCCGGGGGGGACGGTCCGAAGCTTTCTTT

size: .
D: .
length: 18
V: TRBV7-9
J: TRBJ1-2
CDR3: CASSFRVRAEESNYGYTF
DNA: TGTGCCAGCAGCTTCCGCGTCCGAGCCGAGGAGTCTAACTATGGCTACACCTTC

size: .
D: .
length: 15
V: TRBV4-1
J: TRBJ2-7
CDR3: CASSQVGLATEKQYF
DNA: TGCGCCAGCAGCCAAGTAGGACTGGCGACCGAAAAGCAGTACTTC

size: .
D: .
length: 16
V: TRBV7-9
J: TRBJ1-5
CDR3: CASSLGAGRVNQPQHF
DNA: TGTGCCAGCAGCCTAGGGGCAGGCAGGGTCAATCAGCCCCAGCATTTT

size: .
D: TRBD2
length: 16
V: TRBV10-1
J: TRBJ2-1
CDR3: CASSGLSSGRNNEQFF
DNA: TGCGCCAGCAGTGGATTATCTAGCGGGAGAAACAATGAGCAGTTCTTC

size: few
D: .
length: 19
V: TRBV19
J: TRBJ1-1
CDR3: CASSIGVEGYWGRNTEAFF
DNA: TGTGCCAGTAGTATAGGTGTGGAGGGTTATTGGGGTAGAAACACTGAAGCTTTCTTT

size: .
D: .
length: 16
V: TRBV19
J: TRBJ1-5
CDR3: CASSIAVGQFYQPQHF
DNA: TGTGCCAGTAGTATAGCGGTCGGACAGTTTTATCAGCCCCAGCATTTT

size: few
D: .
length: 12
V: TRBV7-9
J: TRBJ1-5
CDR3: CASSSLFGDQHF
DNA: TGTGCCAGCAGCTCCCTCTTTGGGGACCAGCATTTT

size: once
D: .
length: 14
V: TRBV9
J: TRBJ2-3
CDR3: CASSVGASSDTQYF
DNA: TGTGCCAGCAGCGTAGGGGCTAGCTCGGATACGCAGTATTTT

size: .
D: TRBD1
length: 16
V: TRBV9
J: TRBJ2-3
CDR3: CASSGRQGVTTDTQYF
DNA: TGTGCCAGCAGCGGAAGACAGGGGGTCACCACAGATACGCAGTATTTT

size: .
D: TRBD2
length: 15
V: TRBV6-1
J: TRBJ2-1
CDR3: CASSVASGTHNEQFF
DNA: TGTGCCAGCAGTGTTGCTAGCGGGACTCACAATGAGCAGTTCTTC

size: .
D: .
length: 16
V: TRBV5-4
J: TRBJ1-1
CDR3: CASSPLGQGSPTEAFF
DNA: TGTGCCAGCAGTCCTTTGGGACAAGGGTCCCCCACTGAAGCTTTCTTT

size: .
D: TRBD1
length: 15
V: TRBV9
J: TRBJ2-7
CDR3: CASSAPGTGRGEQYF
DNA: TGTGCCAGCAGCGCCCCGGGGACAGGGCGGGGGGAGCAGTACTTC

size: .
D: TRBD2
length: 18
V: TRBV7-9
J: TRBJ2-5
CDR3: CASSLTGPETRAGETQYF
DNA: TGTGCCAGCAGCCTTACAGGACCCGAAACCCGAGCGGGGGAGACCCAGTACTTC

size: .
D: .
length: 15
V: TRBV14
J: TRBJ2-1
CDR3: CASSRGTLSYNEQFF
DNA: TGTGCCAGCAGCCGCGGGACTCTATCCTACAATGAGCAGTTCTTC

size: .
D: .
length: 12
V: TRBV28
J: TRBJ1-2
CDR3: CASRVWGIDYTF
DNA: TGTGCCAGCAGGGTCTGGGGAATCGACTACACCTTC

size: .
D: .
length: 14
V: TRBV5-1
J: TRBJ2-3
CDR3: CASSLARSTDTQYF
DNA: TGCGCCAGCAGCTTGGCTAGGAGCACAGATACGCAGTATTTT

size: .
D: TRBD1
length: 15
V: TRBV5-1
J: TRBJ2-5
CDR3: CASSLGQGGRETQYF
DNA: TGCGCCAGCAGCTTAGGACAGGGAGGTCGCGAGACCCAGTACTTC

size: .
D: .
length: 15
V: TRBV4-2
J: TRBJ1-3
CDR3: CASSQDHSEGNTIYF
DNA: TGTGCCAGCAGCCAAGATCACTCAGAAGGAAACACCATATATTTT